The rows below give T cell receptor beta chains drawn from one sample of a study of neurological immune-mediated disorders. TCRdb ran MiXCR on the 5' RACE reads and lists one entry per CDR3 protein. This sample carries roughly 50,000 distinct CDR3 sequences, about an eighth of them seen once, and the ten largest clones take 7.5% to 9.5%. Sequencing was carried out using PBMCs. The receptors shown here come from a male donor with HTLV-1-associated myelopathy (HAM/TSP). CDR3s leave out the opening cysteine and the closing phenylalanine or tryptophan. Clone size appears in some rows only: once, few, many, or a class for an expanded clone.

TRBV5-1	many	TRBJ2-7	ASSLTTSLPFYEQY
TRBV10-2	many	TRBJ2-3	ASSAGGSQTQY
TRBV7-2	NA	TRBJ1-4	ASSTRQAPNEKLF
TRBV9	many	TRBJ2-2	ASRRGTNTGELF
TRBV2	once	TRBJ2-7	ASSESQGAAYEQY
TRBV18	many	TRBJ1-4	ASSPDRGRGEKLF
TRBV4-3	many	TRBJ2-3	ASSQFPVGGGGTSTDTQY
TRBV5-1	many	TRBJ1-1	ASSLEGGYSSEAF
TRBV7-9	many	TRBJ1-2	ASSLVSGTEYGYT
TRBV5-1	many	TRBJ2-5	ASSLEQETQY
TRBV20-1	many	TRBJ1-6	SARDQDRTDQSPLH
TRBV7-2	many	TRBJ1-2	ASSQVQGQGYT
TRBV14	many	TRBJ1-5	ASSPSEGSPQH
TRBV20-1	NA	TRBJ2-1	SARDQDKSYYNEQF
TRBV5-6	many	TRBJ2-7	ASSLLGSPYEQY
TRBV18	many	TRBJ1-6	ASSQGQVGYSPLH
TRBV7-2	many	TRBJ2-5	ASSFNIGETQY
TRBV5-1	many	TRBJ1-6	ASSLEGGADSPLH
TRBV20-1	many	TRBJ1-5	SARAPSPQPQH
TRBV5-1	many	TRBJ2-3	ASSLVGRSTDTQY
TRBV4-1	NA	TRBJ1-1	ASSRTGKENTEAF
TRBV29-1	many	TRBJ1-5	SEPQPQH
TRBV5-8	many	TRBJ1-6	ASFTGILNSPLH
TRBV5-5	many	TRBJ2-1	ASSLVGGGEQF
TRBV5-1	many	TRBJ2-3	ASSHPGRRDTQY
TRBV27	NA	TRBJ2-2	ASSFKGELF
TRBV2	many	TRBJ2-1	ASSEQQRGLGEQF
TRBV20-1	many	TRBJ1-1	SANGAGYTEAF
TRBV15	many	TRBJ2-4	ATSRDGTGGGKNIQY
TRBV15	many	TRBJ2-5	ATSRGTKETQY
TRBV4-3	NA	TRBJ2-5	ASSQEEDQETQY
TRBV6-5	many	TRBJ2-7	ASSYYGTGEYEQY
TRBV7-6	many	TRBJ2-5	ASSSWVRETQY